This T cell receptor beta chain stems from a study of T cell responses to AZD1222 COVID-19 vaccine. Study observations and caveats: The donor group comprised mostly white British people and more females; the analysis possibly underestimated clonal diversity. Nearly half of the spike-specific TCRs reportedly recognize variant regions that carry no mutations.

About this clone itself: Its antigen remains unknown.

Clones were sequenced by immunoSEQ multiplex PCR, and TCRdb holds only the in-frame ones, with some missing. The sample lists about 110,000 clones; less than 90% were seen once. The source is an adult in good health. The specimen was peripheral blood, collected on day 0 of AZD1222 vaccination.

The CDR3 protein is CASSQVPRGSGANVLTF. The CDR3 DNA sequence: TGTGCCAGCAGCCAAGTCCCCAGGGGGTCTGGGGCCAACGTCCTGACTTTC. V gene TRBV3-1 (or the pseudogene TRBV3-2) combines with J gene TRBJ2-6, with 7 bases lining up with TRBD1. CDR1 and CDR2 (germline): LGHDT, YNNKEL (reference sequence). CDR3 size: 17 residues. Losses at the gene ends were 1 base for V and 1 base for J; bases not matched to a gene: 4.